This TCR beta chain was captured in a study of T cell responses to AZD1222 COVID-19 vaccine. Sequencing used immunoSEQ multiplex PCR; TCRdb keeps in-frame clones, though not all of them. The data hold about 120,000 clones, with over 75% observed a single time. The V gene's germline CDR1 is SGHVS and CDR2 FQNEAQ. The CDR3 sequence is 13 residues long. Trimming pared 2 bases from V and 8 bases from J, leaving 12 bases between. The sequencing used peripheral blood, collected on day 0 of AZD1222 vaccination. The genes are TRBV7-8 and TRBJ1-1; D is perhaps TRBD1 (5 bases). The source is an adult in good health. CDR3 sequence (DNA): TGTGCCAGCAGCTTAACAGGCCCCGGGGAAGCTTTCTTT. It is translated as CASSLTGPGEAFF.